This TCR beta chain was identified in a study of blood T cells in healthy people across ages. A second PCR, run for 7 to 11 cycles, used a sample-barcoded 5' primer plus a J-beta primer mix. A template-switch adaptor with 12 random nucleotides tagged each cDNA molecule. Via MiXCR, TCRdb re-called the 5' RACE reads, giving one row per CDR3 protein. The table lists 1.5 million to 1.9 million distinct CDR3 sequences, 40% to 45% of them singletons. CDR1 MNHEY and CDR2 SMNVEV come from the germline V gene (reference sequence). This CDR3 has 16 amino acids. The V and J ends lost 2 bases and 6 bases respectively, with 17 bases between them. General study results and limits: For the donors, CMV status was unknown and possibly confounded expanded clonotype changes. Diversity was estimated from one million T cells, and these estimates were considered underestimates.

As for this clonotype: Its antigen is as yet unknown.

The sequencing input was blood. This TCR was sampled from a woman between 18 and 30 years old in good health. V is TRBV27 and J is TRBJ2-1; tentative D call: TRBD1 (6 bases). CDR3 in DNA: TGTGCCAGCAGTTTAAGGGCAGGGGTGGCAGGCAATGAGCAGTTCTTC. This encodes CASSLRAGVAGNEQFF.